This T cell receptor (beta chain) originates from a study of breast tumors, draining lymph nodes, adjacent tissues. General study points: Luminal-like breast cancer showed significantly higher tumor–nontumor repertoire similarity than basal-like. Compared with lymph nodes, tumors were less diverse; compared with nontumor tissue, more. Most tumor T cells seemingly derive from lymph node, then expand in tumor. Data only fit, rather than demonstrated, lymph node origin of most tumor T cells.

The lymph nodes were axillary draining lymph nodes from breast cancer patients. TCRdb redid the calling of the multiplex PCR reads with MiXCR, one entry per CDR3 protein. The sample contains some 130,000 distinct CDR3 sequences, just under 20% of which appear only once. This clonotype was found a few times. Its antigen is unknown. Trimming pared 6 bases from V and 5 bases from J, leaving 11 bases between. The V gene's germline CDR1 is SNHLY and CDR2 FYNNEI. The CDR3 runs to 13 residues. The TCR originated in a female donor with breast cancer. Some clones in this sample may be carry-over from other donors' samples. Sequenced sample: axillary lymph node tissue. V is TRBV2 and J is TRBJ1-5, with a weak D call TRBD1 (5 bases). CDR3 region: CASRGEGDQPQHF. CDR3 sequence (DNA): TGTGCCAGCAGGGGGGAGGGAGATCAGCCCCAGCATTTT.